A single sample is the source of the 6 T cell receptor beta chains below, sequenced in a study of graft-versus-host responses after intestinal transplantation. No antigen has been identified for these receptors. Libraries were prepared by immunoSEQ multiplex PCR; TCRdb keeps only in-frame clonotypes and omits some of them. The sample records roughly 100,000 clones, approximately 84% being singletons. This sample comprised unstimulated CD4+ T cells sorted from spleen or lymph node cells, obtained before intestinal transplant. The source is a human donor who received an intestinal transplant.

V and J are TRBV5-1 and TRBJ2-5, with 7 bases fitting TRBD1. Trimming at V came to 4 bases and at J to 1 base, leaving 7 bases not matched to a gene. This CDR3 is built from 15 residues. Germline CDR1 is SGHRS and CDR2 is YFSETQ. CDR3 region: CASSITGTAQETQYF. The CDR3, as DNA: TGCGCCAGCAGCATAACCGGGACAGCCCAAGAGACCCAGTACTTC.

CDR3 in amino acids: CASSPVQGASETQYF. CDR3 DNA sequence: TGTGCCAGCTCACCAGTACAGGGCGCTTCGGAGACCCAGTACTTC. This chain uses TRBV18 with TRBJ2-5; possibly TRBD1 for D (6 bases). The V end lost 2 bases, the J end lost 5 bases, and 15 bases lay between the germline ends. CDR3 size: 15 residues. Per germline, CDR1 KGHSH and CDR2 LQKENI.

J is TRBJ2-3 and V is TRBV6-4, with TRBD1 matching 10 bases. There are 15 residues in the CDR3. V gave up 5 bases and J gave up 5 bases; unmatched junction bases: 7. Germline V CDR1 and CDR2: MRHNA, SNTAGT. The CDR3 reads CASSSDRGDIDTQYF. The CDR3 DNA is TGTGCCAGCAGTTCGGACAGGGGGGATATAGATACGCAGTATTTT.

CDR3 amino acids: CASSVAGTQYNEQFF. The CDR3 DNA is TGTGCCAGCAGCGTAGCCGGGACTCAATACAATGAGCAGTTCTTC. This chain joins TRBV9 and TRBJ2-1; D is possibly TRBD2 (6 bases). CDR3 size: 15 residues. Trimming took 0 bases from V and 4 from J, leaving 11 bases between them. Germline V CDR1 and CDR2: SGDLS, YYNGEE. Full variable domain (missing parts from reference TRBV9 and TRBJ2-1): DSGVTQTPKHLITATGQRVTLRCSPRSGDLSVYWYQQSLDQGLQFLIQYYNGEERAKGNILERFSAQQFPDLHSELNLSSLELGDSALYFCASSVAGTQYNEQFFGPGTRLTVL.

This chain links TRBV11-2 with TRBJ1-6; D is perhaps TRBD1 (6 bases). This CDR3 spans 14 amino acids. Looked up from germline, CDR1 is SGHAT and CDR2 is FQNNGV. V lost 6 bases to trimming and J lost 8 bases, with 14 bases between them. CDR3 loop: CASSFRQAYSPLHF. The CDR3 bases are TGTGCCAGCAGTTTCCGACAGGCCTATTCACCCCTCCACTTT.

The chain employs TRBV15 and TRBJ2-7; a weak D match, TRBD2 (5 bases). Trimming removed 0 bases at V and 2 bases at J, with 11 bases between. Germline V lookup: CDR1 LNHNV, CDR2 YYDKDF (reference sequence). CDR3 length: 15 amino acids. The CDR3 DNA reads as TGTGCCACCAGCAGAGATCCGGGAAGGGCCTACGAGCAGTACTTC. Amino acids: CATSRDPGRAYEQYF.